This T cell receptor (beta chain) was identified during a study of blood T cell repertoires in COVID-19. The overall study: Both acute and convalescent COVID-19 samples were obtained from the United States, Italy and Spain. From T cells, B-cell-depleted T cells, or PBMCs came the material, which was cDNA or gDNA.

The germline CDR1 and CDR2 sequences are MDHEN and SYDVKM. Trimming took 5 bases from V and 5 from J, leaving 9 bases between them. The CDR3 loop spans 13 amino acids. Original data processing: Scientists estimated how many nucleated cells there were by amplifying reference gene primers. Assay: immunoSEQ multiplex PCR; the TCRdb copy retains only in-frame clones and omits some. V and J calls and clone size come straight from that table; D and trimming were deduced from the DNA. The table lists around 170,000 clones, around 84% of them singletons. This chain connects TRBV28 to TRBJ2-2, with D possibly being TRBD2 (5 bases). The sample consisted of peripheral blood. The receptor comes from a man aged 25-45 years with active or convalescent COVID-19. CDR3 protein: CASSVRETGELFF. The CDR3 nucleotides are TGTGCCAGCAGTGTCCGGGAAACCGGGGAGCTGTTTTTT.